This entry describes one TCR beta chain. V dropped 2 bases and J dropped 5 bases, with 17 bases sitting between them. CDR3 length: 15 amino acids. The germline V gene has CDR1 SGHRS and CDR2 YFSETQ. This specimen belongs to a study of blood T cells in healthy people across ages. For the second PCR, which ran for about 6 to 12 cycles, a sample-barcoded 5' primer and a J-beta primer mix were used. Via MiXCR, TCRdb re-called the 5' RACE reads, giving one row per CDR3 protein. This sample has about 1.6 million distinct CDR3 sequences; about 31% occur once, and the top ten carry about 11%. The receptor was derived from a woman in her 30s in good health. Sequencing was done on a sample of blood. This chain connects TRBV5-1 to TRBJ2-7; D may be TRBD1 or TRBD2 (5 bases each). CDR3 sequence reads: CASSFSVLGVHEQYF. CDR3 nucleotide sequence: TGCGCCAGCAGCTTTTCGGTACTAGGGGTCCACGAGCAGTACTTC. The full variable domain, with the rest looked up from reference TRBV5-1 and TRBJ2-7, is KAGVTQTPRYLIKTRGQQVTLSCSPISGHRSVSWYQQTPGQGLQFLFEYFSETQRNKGNFPGRFSGRQFSNSRSEMNVSTLELGDSALYLCASSFSVLGVHEQYFGPGTRLTVT.